The present T cell receptor beta chain was sequenced within a study of control samples from healthy donors and cancer patients. Sequenced by immunoSEQ multiplex PCR; TCRdb stores in-frame clones only, minus some. The sample lists around 120,000 clones; about 95% were seen once. V shed 1 base and J 8 bases; nucleotides not matched to a gene: 5. The CDR3 loop spans 15 amino acids. Germline CDR1 and CDR2: LNHNV and YYDKDF (reference sequence). The receptor's source is a man aged 30 to 39 in good health. The rearrangement uses TRBV15 and TRBJ2-3; 11 nucleotides line up with TRBD2. The material sequenced was blood. The CDR3 nucleotides read TGTGCCACCAGCAGAGCTAGCGGGGGGCAGGGTACGCAGTATTTT. It translates to CATSRASGGQGTQYF.